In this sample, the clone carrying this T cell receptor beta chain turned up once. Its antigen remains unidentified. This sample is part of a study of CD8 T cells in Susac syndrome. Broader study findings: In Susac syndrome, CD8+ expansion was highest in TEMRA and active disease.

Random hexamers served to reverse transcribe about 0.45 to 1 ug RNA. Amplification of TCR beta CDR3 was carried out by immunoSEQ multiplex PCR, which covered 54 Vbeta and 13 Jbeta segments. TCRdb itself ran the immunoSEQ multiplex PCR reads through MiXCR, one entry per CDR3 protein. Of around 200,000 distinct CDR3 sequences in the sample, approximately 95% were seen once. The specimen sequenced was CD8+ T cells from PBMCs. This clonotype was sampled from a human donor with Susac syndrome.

In nucleotides, the CDR3 is TGTGCCAGCATTCAGGGGGCGGCCTCCTACAATGAGCAGTTCTTC. Its translation: CASIQGAASYNEQFF. This chain connects TRBV12-3 or TRBV12-4 to TRBJ2-1, with TRBD1 matching 8 bases. The length of the CDR3 is 15 residues. With 7 bases clipped from V and 0 bases from J, the junction kept 5 bases outside the gene matches.